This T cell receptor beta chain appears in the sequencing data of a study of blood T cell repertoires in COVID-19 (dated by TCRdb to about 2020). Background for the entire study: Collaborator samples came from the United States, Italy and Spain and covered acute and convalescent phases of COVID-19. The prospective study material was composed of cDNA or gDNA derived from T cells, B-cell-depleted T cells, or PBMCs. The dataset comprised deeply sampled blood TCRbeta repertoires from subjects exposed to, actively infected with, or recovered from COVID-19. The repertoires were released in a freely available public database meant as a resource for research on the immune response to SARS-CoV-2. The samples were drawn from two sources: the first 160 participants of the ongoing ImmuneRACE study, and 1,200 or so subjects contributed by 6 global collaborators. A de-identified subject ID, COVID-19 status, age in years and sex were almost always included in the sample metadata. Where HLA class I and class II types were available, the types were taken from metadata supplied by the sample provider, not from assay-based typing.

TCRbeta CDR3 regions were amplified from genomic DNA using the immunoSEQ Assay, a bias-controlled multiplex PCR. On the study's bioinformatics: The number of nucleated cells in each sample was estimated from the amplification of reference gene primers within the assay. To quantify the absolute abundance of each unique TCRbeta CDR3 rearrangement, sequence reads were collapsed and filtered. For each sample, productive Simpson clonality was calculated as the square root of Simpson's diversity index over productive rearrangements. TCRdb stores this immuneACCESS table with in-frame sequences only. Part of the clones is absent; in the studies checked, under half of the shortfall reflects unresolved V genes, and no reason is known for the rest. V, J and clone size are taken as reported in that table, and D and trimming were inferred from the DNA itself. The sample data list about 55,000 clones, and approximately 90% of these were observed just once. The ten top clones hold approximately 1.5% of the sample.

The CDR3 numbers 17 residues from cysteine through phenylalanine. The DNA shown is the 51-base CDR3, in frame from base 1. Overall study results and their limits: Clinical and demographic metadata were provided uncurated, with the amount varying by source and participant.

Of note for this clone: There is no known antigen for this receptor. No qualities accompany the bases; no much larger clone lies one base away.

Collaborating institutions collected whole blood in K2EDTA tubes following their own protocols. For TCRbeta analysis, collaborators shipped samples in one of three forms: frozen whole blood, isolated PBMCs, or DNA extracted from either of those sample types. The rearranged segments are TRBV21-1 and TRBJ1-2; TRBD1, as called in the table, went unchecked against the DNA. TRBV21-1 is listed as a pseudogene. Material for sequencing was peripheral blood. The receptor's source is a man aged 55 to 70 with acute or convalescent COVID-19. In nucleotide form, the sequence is TGTGCCAGCAGCAAAAAGGATGGGGACAGGGATACTCATGGCTACACCTTC. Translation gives CASSKKDGDRDTHGYTF.